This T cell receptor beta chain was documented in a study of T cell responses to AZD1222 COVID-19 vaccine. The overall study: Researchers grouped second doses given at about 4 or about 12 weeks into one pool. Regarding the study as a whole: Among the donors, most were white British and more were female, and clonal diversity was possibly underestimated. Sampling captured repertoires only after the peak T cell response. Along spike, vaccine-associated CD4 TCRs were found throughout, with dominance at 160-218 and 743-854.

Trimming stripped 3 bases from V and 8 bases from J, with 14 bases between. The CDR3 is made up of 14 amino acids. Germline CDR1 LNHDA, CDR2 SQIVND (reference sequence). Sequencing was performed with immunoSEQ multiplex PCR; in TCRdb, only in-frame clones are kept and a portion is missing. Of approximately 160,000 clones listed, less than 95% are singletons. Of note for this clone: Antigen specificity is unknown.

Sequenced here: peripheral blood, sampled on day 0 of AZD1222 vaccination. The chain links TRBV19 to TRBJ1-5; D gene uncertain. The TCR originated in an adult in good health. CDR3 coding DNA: TGTGCCAGTAGTATTCTCCTGGACGGTGAGCCCCAGCATTTT. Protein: CASSILLDGEPQHF.